This TCR beta chain was identified in a study of T cells in Graves' hyperthyroidism and ophthalmopathy. Amplification targeted TCR beta CDR3 regions from RNA transcripts. A set of HTBI primers served as the primers for a first-round RT-PCR of the TCR CDR3. TCRdb re-derived calls from the multiplex PCR reads in MiXCR, one entry per CDR3 protein. The sample includes 330,000 or so distinct CDR3 sequences, approximately 18% seen only once; the top ten take approximately 37%. This clonotype was found a few times. The junction had 9 bases not matched to a gene; V was cut back by 7 bases and J by 10 bases. Germline lookup yields CDR1 SQVTM and CDR2 ANQGSEA. CDR3 length: 12 residues. Diagnosis relied on clinical symptoms, serum thyroxine and TRAb, thyroid ultrasound and orbital computed tomography. PBMCs stemmed from less than 13 ml fresh peripheral blood.

This chain connects TRBV29-1 to TRBJ1-5; 8 bases fit TRBD1. The clonotype comes from a man between 50 and 59 years old with Graves' ophthalmopathy. The sample taken for sequencing was blood. DNA of the CDR3: TGCAGCGCCAAGGGGGGGACAGGCCCCCAGCATTTT. It yields the protein CSAKGGTGPQHF.